This entry is about one T cell receptor beta chain. The antigen is undetermined. TCRdb keeps only in-frame clones here, not all; method: immunoSEQ multiplex PCR. The sample shows some 75,000 clones, roughly 90% of them seen only once. The data originate from a study of identifying expanded T cells in peripheral blood. During the collection period, no donor immune events like infections were recorded. The CDR3 is made up of 13 amino acids. The germline CDR1 and CDR2 sequences are SGDLS and YYNGEE. V lost 0 bases, J lost 2 bases, and 4 bases lay in between. Regarding the study as a whole: Clone count variance between approximately two-week samples rose with total template count. Differentially abundant clones: roughly 1.2 between replicates, around 16 at around 14 days, less than 25 at four.

This chain connects TRBV9 to TRBJ2-3; D unresolved. This sequence was found in a person aged 18 to 70 in good health. The material sequenced was blood. CDR3 in amino acids: CASSVGYTDTQYF. DNA for the CDR3: TGTGCCAGCAGCGTAGGGTACACAGATACGCAGTATTTT.